These 5 T cell receptor beta chains share one sample of origin, sequenced in a study of cytomegalovirus exposure and HLA in healthy donors. PCR employed 60 Vbeta and 13 Jbeta primers. TCRdb's table, derived via immunoSEQ multiplex PCR, lists solely in-frame clones and lacks some. The data show roughly 240,000 clones, roughly 81% seen once. What was sequenced was PBMCs. The source is a girl aged 2-10 years in good health and CMV-seronegative.

This sequence joins TRBV27 and TRBJ1-3; D might be TRBD1 (6 bases). The CDR3 runs 15 residues. Trimming took off 8 bases at V and 4 bases at J, with 18 bases between the two ends. The V gene's germline CDR1 is MNHEY and CDR2 SMNVEV (reference sequence). The CDR3 sequence is CASGRGGVTGNTIYF. In DNA form, the CDR3 reads TGTGCCAGCGGTCGAGGGGGAGTGACAGGAAACACCATATATTTT.

The chain carries TRBV7-8 and TRBJ1-2, with 9 bases that match TRBD1. There are 13 residues in the CDR3. Germline V gene sequence: CDR1 SGHVS, CDR2 FQNEAQ. Trimming removed 5 bases from V and 4 bases from J; junction bases left unmatched: 2. DNA of the CDR3: TGTGCCAGCAGCACAGGGGGCTTCTATGGCTACACCTTC. Residues: CASSTGGFYGYTF.

This clone has just one count. Other DNA sequences in the sample encode the same CDR3. The chain carries TRBV6-5 and TRBJ2-2; TRBD1 might be the D (6 bases). The V gene lost 0 bases and the J gene lost 6 bases, with 8 bases spanning the gap. Germline CDR1 reads MNHEY; CDR2 reads SVGAGI. The CDR3 is 14 residues long. The CDR3 protein is CASSYSTGPGELFF. The CDR3 region has the DNA TGTGCCAGCAGTTACTCGACAGGACCCGGGGAGCTGTTTTTT.

V usage is TRBV7-9 and J usage is TRBJ1-3, with 10 positions matching TRBD1. V trimming: 7 bases; J trimming: 1 base; junction bases outside the gene matches: 16. From germline, CDR1 is SEHNR and CDR2 FQNEAQ (reference sequence). CDR3 length: 19 amino acids. CDR3 DNA: TGTGCCAGCACCCAACCGTCCGGGACAGGGGATTTTTCTGGAAACACCATATATTTT. Translation: CASTQPSGTGDFSGNTIYF.

This clone was seen once. The rearrangement links TRBV4-1 to TRBJ2-5, with D unclear. CDR3 length equals 12 residues. The V gene lost 0 bases and the J gene lost 7 bases, with 6 bases spanning the gap. Germline lookup yields CDR1 MGHRA and CDR2 YSYEKL. The CDR3 protein is CASSQEIGTQYF. The DNA of the CDR3 is TGCGCCAGCAGCCAAGAAATCGGGACCCAGTACTTC.